One and the same sample provided the 28 T cell receptor beta chains below, sequenced in a study of T cell responses to AZD1222 COVID-19 vaccine. Sequencing was performed with immunoSEQ multiplex PCR; in TCRdb, only in-frame clones are kept and a portion is missing. The table records around 99,000 clones, about 89% of them present only once. This specimen was peripheral blood, taken 28 days after the second AZD1222 dose. These receptor sequences come from an adult who received the AZD1222 COVID-19 vaccine.

This clone has just a few counts. The chain joins TRBV28 to TRBJ1-5; 11 nucleotides line up with TRBD1. The CDR3 covers 14 residues. V lost 5 bases to trimming and J lost 11 bases; unmatched junction nucleotides: 8. Per the germline V gene, CDR1 is MDHEN and CDR2 is SYDVKM. The CDR3 spells CASSEGQGARSQHF. DNA of the CDR3: TGTGCCAGCAGTGAAGGACAGGGGGCCCGGTCCCAGCATTTT.

This chain joins TRBV6-2 or TRBV6-3 and TRBJ2-1; D assignment may be TRBD1 or TRBD2 (6 bases each). The germline CDR1 and CDR2 sequences are MNHEY and SVGEGT. The V and J ends lost 0 bases and 3 bases respectively, with 9 bases between them. The CDR3 loop spans 15 amino acids. The CDR3 loop reads CASSYSGGFYNEQFF. Here the CDR3 DNA reads TGTGCCAGCAGTTACTCCGGGGGCTTCTACAATGAGCAGTTCTTC.

The genes are TRBV10-3 and TRBJ2-1; no firm D call. This CDR3 has 15 amino acids. V was trimmed by 0 bases and J by 0 bases, leaving 6 bases between them. CDR1 and CDR2 from the germline V gene are ENHRY and SYGVKD. The CDR3 sequence: CAISESIGSYNEQFF. The CDR3 coding sequence is TGTGCCATCAGTGAGTCTATCGGCTCCTACAATGAGCAGTTCTTC.

In its sample, this clone was seen a few times. The V gene is TRBV6-6, the J gene TRBJ2-3; 10 positions agree with TRBD2. This CDR3 spans 21 amino acids. Germline V gene sequence: CDR1 MNHNY, CDR2 SVGAGI (reference sequence). The ends lost 5 bases at V and 0 bases at J; junction bases unmatched: 20. CDR3 in amino acids: CASSHPLIRTSGFISTDTQYF. The CDR3 nucleotides read TGTGCCAGCAGTCACCCCCTCATCCGGACTAGCGGCTTCATTAGCACAGATACGCAGTATTTT.

The rearrangement uses TRBV5-1 and TRBJ2-7, with D possibly being TRBD1 (6 bases). The CDR3 runs 14 residues. Trimming left V 4 bases short and J 5 bases short, with 16 bases between. Per germline, CDR1 SGHRS and CDR2 YFSETQ. CDR3 sequence: CASSLGQALHEQYF. The CDR3 DNA follows: TGCGCCAGCAGCCTGGGACAAGCCCTCCACGAGCAGTACTTC.

This clone occurred once. This chain connects TRBV11-3 to TRBJ2-3; D possibly corresponds to TRBD1 (5 bases). Deletions cut 4 bases from V and 4 bases from J, with 9 bases between. CDR3 length equals 13 residues. Germline values: CDR1 SGHNT, CDR2 YENEEA. The CDR3 DNA is TGTGCCAGCAGCTCACAGGTTGCAGATACGCAGTATTTT. Its translation: CASSSQVADTQYF. Based on the CDR3 plus reference TRBV11-3 and TRBJ2-3, the full variable domain is EAGVVQSPRYKIIEKKQPVAFWCNPISGHNTLYWYLQNLGQGPELLIRYENEEAVDDSQLPKDRFSAERLKGVDSTLKIQPAELGDSAVYLCASSSQVADTQYFGPGTRLTVL.

This clone was detected only once. The V gene is TRBV5-1, the J gene TRBJ1-1; D unclear. V gave up 0 bases and J gave up 4 bases, with 7 bases separating them. The CDR3 extends over 13 amino acids. The germline V gene has CDR1 SGHRS and CDR2 YFSETQ. The CDR3 region has the DNA TGCGCCAGCAGCTTGGAAGTCGCCACTGAAGCTTTCTTT. Translated: CASSLEVATEAFF.

The chain has TRBV3-1 (or the pseudogene TRBV3-2) and TRBJ1-1; D is ambiguous. Germline V gene lookup returns CDR1 LGHDT and CDR2 YNNKEL (reference sequence). This CDR3 contains 13 residues. Trimming took off 4 bases at V and 5 bases at J, with 11 bases between the two ends. In DNA, the CDR3 is TGTGCCAGCAGCCCCGGTCGTGGGACTGAAGCTTTCTTT. Protein sequence: CASSPGRGTEAFF.

The V call is TRBV9, the J call TRBJ2-1; TRBD2 aligns across 8 bases. V trimming: 4 bases; J trimming: 8 bases; junction bases outside the gene matches: 2. Germline V gene sequence: CDR1 SGDLS, CDR2 YYNGEE. The CDR3 loop spans 12 amino acids. The CDR3 reads CASSTGGHEQFF. The CDR3 nucleotides are TGTGCCAGCAGCACGGGGGGGCATGAGCAGTTCTTC.

The chain joins TRBV9 to TRBJ2-5; 7 bases line up with TRBD1. V was clipped by 4 bases and J by 3 bases; unmatched bases: 9. CDR1 SGDLS and CDR2 YYNGEE come from the germline V gene. This CDR3 spans 15 amino acids. CDR3 nucleotides: TGTGCCAGCAGCACTAGGACGGACAGGAAAGAGACCCAGTACTTC. Encoded protein: CASSTRTDRKETQYF. The full variable domain, its missing parts supplied by reference TRBV9 and TRBJ2-5, is DSGVTQTPKHLITATGQRVTLRCSPRSGDLSVYWYQQSLDQGLQFLIQYYNGEERAKGNILERFSAQQFPDLHSELNLSSLELGDSALYFCASSTRTDRKETQYFGPGTRLLVL.

The chain recombines TRBV24-1 with TRBJ2-5; D is ambiguous. The germline gives CDR1 KGHDR, CDR2 SFDVKD. Trimming shortened V by 3 bases and J by 5 bases, and 6 bases separated the two germline ends. CDR3 size: 12 residues. The DNA of the CDR3 is TGTGCCACCAGTGATACCCTGGAGACCCAGTACTTC. Translated: CATSDTLETQYF.

This clone was detected once. The chain has TRBV7-2 and TRBJ2-3; TRBD2 matches at 12 bases. The length of the CDR3 is 16 residues. The J segment lost 3 bases and the V segment lost 2 bases, leaving 3 bases of the junction unmatched. Germline assignment: CDR1 SGHTA and CDR2 FQGNSA. In DNA form, the CDR3 reads TGTGCCAGCAGCTTAAAGGGGACTAGCGGGACAGATACGCAGTATTTT. Translating gives CASSLKGTSGTDTQYF.

V is TRBV7-6 and J is TRBJ2-7; 9 nucleotides match TRBD2. The junction had 6 bases not matched to a gene; V was cut back by 1 base and J by 5 bases. This CDR3 region has 15 residues. The germline V gene has CDR1 SGHVS and CDR2 FNYEAQ. The CDR3 protein is CASSLGLAGSHEQYF. CDR3 in DNA: TGTGCCAGCAGCTTAGGTCTAGCGGGATCCCACGAGCAGTACTTC. Looking up the rest from reference TRBV7-6 and TRBJ2-7 gives the full variable domain: GAGVSQSPRYKVTKRGQDVALRCDPISGHVSLYWYRQALGQGPEFLTYFNYEAQQDKSGLPNDRFSAERPEGSISTLTIQRTEQRDSAMYRCASSLGLAGSHEQYFGPGTRLTVT.

The chain carries TRBV7-9 and TRBJ1-2, with a weak D call TRBD1 (6 bases). The CDR3 sequence is 16 residues long. Germline values: CDR1 SEHNR, CDR2 FQNEAQ (reference sequence). V lost 5 bases and J lost 3, with 19 bases in between. The CDR3 DNA sequence: TGTGCCAGCAGCCTACCTTTCCGGACAGTGGACTATGGCTACACCTTC. Translated: CASSLPFRTVDYGYTF.

The chain couples TRBV6-5 to TRBJ1-6, with no clear D. The germline V gene has CDR1 MNHEY and CDR2 SVGAGI. V gave up 6 bases and J gave up 6 bases, with 12 bases separating them. This CDR3 is built from 14 residues. The CDR3 spells CASRGAASNSPLHF. The CDR3 coding sequence is TGTGCCAGCAGGGGCGCAGCTAGTAATTCACCCCTCCACTTT.

The gene calls are TRBV7-6 and TRBJ2-7, with D possibly matching TRBD1 (6 bases). Germline V lookup: CDR1 SGHVS, CDR2 FNYEAQ. CDR3 length: 13 residues. Trimming took off 3 bases at V and 2 bases at J, with 8 bases between the two ends. In DNA form, the CDR3 reads TGTGCCAGCAGCTTTGGACAGACCTACGAGCAGTACTTC. It encodes CASSFGQTYEQYF.

The genes are TRBV7-2 and TRBJ1-6; weak D call: TRBD1 (5 bases). The CDR3 totals 13 residues. Trimming removed 2 bases at V and 9 bases at J, with 8 bases between. Looked up from germline, CDR1 is SGHTA and CDR2 is FQGNSA. Here the CDR3 reads CASSLQGFSPLHF. The DNA for the CDR3 is TGTGCCAGCAGCTTACAGGGATTTTCACCCCTCCACTTT.

This chain uses TRBV6-4 with TRBJ2-1; the match to TRBD2 covers 9 bases. The trim removed 7 bases at V and 4 bases at J, leaving 8 bases unmatched. The CDR3 sequence is 15 residues long. Germline V gene lookup returns CDR1 MRHNA and CDR2 SNTAGT. CDR3 amino acids: CASTPQAGGYNEQFF. As DNA, the CDR3 is TGTGCCAGCACCCCGCAAGCGGGAGGTTACAATGAGCAGTTCTTC.

This sequence joins TRBV28 and TRBJ1-1; the D gene is possibly TRBD1 (5 bases). The CDR3 is 15 amino acids. Trimming pared 2 bases from V and 7 bases from J, leaving 17 bases between. Germline V lookup: CDR1 MDHEN, CDR2 SYDVKM. This CDR3 is CASSLLGTRVNEAFF. DNA of the CDR3: TGTGCCAGCAGTTTACTCGGGACCAGAGTGAATGAAGCTTTCTTT. The full variable domain, rest sourced from reference TRBV28 and TRBJ1-1, is DVKVTQSSRYLVKRTGEKVFLECVQDMDHENMFWYRQDPGLGLRLIYFSYDVKMKEKGDIPEGYSVSREKKERFSLILESASTNQTSMYLCASSLLGTRVNEAFFGQGTRLTVV.

This clone has a single count. V is TRBV7-9 and J is TRBJ1-2; possibly TRBD1 for D (5 bases). Germline-derived CDR1 and CDR2 are SEHNR and FQNEAQ (reference sequence). The V and J ends lost 5 bases and 2 bases respectively, with 24 bases between them. There are 18 residues in the CDR3. CDR3 in DNA: TGTGCCAGCAGCGTAGAGAGTCTCCGGGACGGATCAAACTATGGCTACACCTTC. Its translation is CASSVESLRDGSNYGYTF.

This clone appeared a single time. The chain couples TRBV7-8 to TRBJ1-2; 8 nucleotides align to TRBD1. Per the germline V gene, CDR1 is SGHVS and CDR2 is FQNEAQ. CDR3 length equals 15 residues. V shed 3 bases, J shed 8 bases, and the junction held 11 bases outside the gene matches. The CDR3 reads CASSFQGGQGRGYTF. CDR3 nucleotide sequence: TGTGCCAGCAGCTTCCAAGGAGGACAGGGTCGGGGCTACACCTTC.

The rearrangement uses TRBV7-9 and TRBJ2-2; D perhaps matches TRBD1 (5 bases). The length of the CDR3 is 15 residues. Trimming shortened V by 5 bases and J by 1 base, and 11 bases separated the two germline ends. Germline V CDR1 and CDR2: SEHNR, FQNEAQ (reference sequence). The CDR3 DNA reads as TGTGCCAGCAGCCAGGCCGGACAGAACACCGGGGAGCTGTTTTTT. Its protein product is CASSQAGQNTGELFF.

The chain combines TRBV3-1 (or the pseudogene TRBV3-2) with TRBJ2-2; 11 bases fit TRBD2. V gave up 0 bases and J gave up 5 bases; unmatched junction bases: 11. The CDR3 runs to 19 residues. From germline, CDR1 is LGHDT and CDR2 YNNKEL (reference sequence). DNA of the CDR3: TGTGCCAGCAGCCAAGATTCGGTCACTAGCGGGAGATGGACCGGGGAGCTGTTTTTT. It translates to CASSQDSVTSGRWTGELFF.

V gene TRBV30 combines with J gene TRBJ1-2, with D hard to call. This CDR3 is 17 amino acids long. V dropped 4 bases and J dropped 8 bases, with 29 bases sitting between them. Germline CDR1 GTSNPN, CDR2 SVGIG (reference sequence). In DNA form, the CDR3 reads TGTGCCTGGAACCTGAAGTGGGCAGGAGCTATAGCGGGGGGCTACACCTTC. This encodes CAWNLKWAGAIAGGYTF.

The genes are TRBV7-2 and TRBJ2-5; the D is unclear. This CDR3 is built from 15 residues. The V gene lost 1 base and the J gene lost 0 bases, with 9 bases spanning the gap. Germline V gene sequence: CDR1 SGHTA, CDR2 FQGNSA. CDR3 protein: CASSLGSVNQETQYF. CDR3 nucleotides: TGTGCCAGCAGCTTAGGCAGCGTCAACCAAGAGACCCAGTACTTC. The full variable domain, with the rest looked up from reference TRBV7-2 and TRBJ2-5, is GAGVSQSPSNKVTEKGKDVELRCDPISGHTALYWYRQSLGQGLEFLIYFQGNSAPDKSGLPSDRFSAERTGGSVSTLTIQRTQQEDSAVYLCASSLGSVNQETQYFGPGTRLLVL.

The genes are TRBV19 and TRBJ2-3; 12 bases are a match to TRBD2. V trimming: 6 bases; J trimming: 2 bases; junction bases outside the gene matches: 9. The CDR3 runs 17 residues. Germline assignment: CDR1 LNHDA and CDR2 SQIVND (reference sequence). CDR3 in DNA: TGTGCCAGTAGCCTCTCCCTAGCGGGAGGGTTCACAGATACGCAGTATTTT. Amino acids: CASSLSLAGGFTDTQYF.

V gene TRBV19 combines with J gene TRBJ1-5; weak D call: TRBD1 (6 bases). The CDR3 totals 14 residues. The germline V gene encodes CDR1 LNHDA and CDR2 SQIVND (reference sequence). V was shortened by 3 bases and J by 5 bases, with 11 bases between the two germline ends. CDR3 nucleotides: TGTGCCAGTAGTATCTTCTCAGGGGATCAGCCCCAGCATTTT. It encodes CASSIFSGDQPQHF.

V and J are TRBV18 and TRBJ2-2, with 10 bases identical to TRBD2. Looked up from germline, CDR1 is KGHSH and CDR2 is LQKENI. The CDR3 sequence is 18 residues long. Trimming took 5 bases from V and 0 from J; bases not matched to a gene: 9. The CDR3 is CASSFGLAVSANTGELFF. CDR3 bases: TGTGCCAGCTCATTCGGACTAGCGGTATCTGCGAACACCGGGGAGCTGTTTTTT.